The 21 T cell receptor beta chains presented below share a single source sample, sequenced in a study of blood T cell repertoires in COVID-19. Sequenced by immunoSEQ multiplex PCR; TCRdb stores in-frame clones only, minus some. The table includes 150,000 to 200,000 clones, about 78% detected once. What was sequenced was PBMCs or T cells enriched from blood (not recorded which). The receptors come from a woman in her forties or fifties who had recovered from COVID-19.

This clone has only a few counts. This chain connects TRBV28 to TRBJ1-5, with D maybe TRBD1 (5 bases). Germline V lookup: CDR1 MDHEN, CDR2 SYDVKM. Deletions cut 6 bases from V and 6 bases from J, with 18 bases between. CDR3 length equals 15 residues. The CDR3 bases are TGTGCCAGCAGCTATCCAGCGGCCGGGGGTCAGCCCCAGCATTTT. Translating gives CASSYPAAGGQPQHF.

This clone appeared many times. This chain uses TRBV5-1 with TRBJ2-1; 10 nucleotides match TRBD1. The CDR3 is 16 residues long. The germline CDR1 and CDR2 sequences are SGHRS and YFSETQ. V was pared by 0 bases and J by 7 bases, with 7 bases of the junction left unmatched. The CDR3 loop reads CASSLGGTGVGNEQFF. In DNA form, the CDR3 reads TGCGCCAGCAGCTTGGGAGGGACAGGGGTCGGTAATGAGCAGTTCTTC.

J is TRBJ2-1 and V is TRBV7-8; 12 bases line up with TRBD2. The CDR3 extends over 18 amino acids. The germline V gene has CDR1 SGHVS and CDR2 FQNEAQ. Trimming cost V 5 bases and J 4 bases; bases outside gene matches: 12. The CDR3 sequence: CASSKKGLAGPKYNEQFF. CDR3 nucleotides: TGTGCCAGCAGCAAAAAGGGACTAGCGGGTCCGAAGTACAATGAGCAGTTCTTC. Full variable domain (remainder filled in from reference TRBV7-8 and TRBJ2-1): GAGVSQSPRYKVAKRGQDVALRCDPISGHVSLFWYQQALGQGPEFLTYFQNEAQLDKSGLPSDRFFAERPEGSVSTLKIQRTQQEDSAVYLCASSKKGLAGPKYNEQFFGPGTRLTVL.

This chain links TRBV5-1 with TRBJ2-3; 10 positions match TRBD1. V gave up 4 bases and J gave up 4 bases; unmatched junction bases: 9. This CDR3 is 16 amino acids long. Germline loops: CDR1 SGHRS, CDR2 YFSETQ. CDR3 DNA sequence: TGCGCCAGCAGCCCGGGGGGACAGGGGTTCTCAGATACGCAGTATTTT. Translated: CASSPGGQGFSDTQYF.

This chain joins TRBV6-2 or TRBV6-3 and TRBJ2-7; D is unresolved. This CDR3 has 15 amino acids. Deletions cut 2 bases from V and 0 bases from J, with 11 bases between. The germline V gene has CDR1 MNHEY and CDR2 SVGEGT. In nucleotides, the CDR3 is TGTGCCAGCAGTTACCTGGCTCCCAGCTCCTACGAGCAGTACTTC. Translating it yields CASSYLAPSSYEQYF.

This clone turned up a few times. The genes are TRBV6-5 and TRBJ1-3; no reliable D call. Trimming shortened V by 4 bases and J by 4 bases, and 14 bases separated the two germline ends. The CDR3 consists of 15 residues. Germline V CDR1 and CDR2: MNHEY, SVGAGI. Written as DNA, the CDR3 is TGTGCCAGCAGTTCCCGTCCGAGGGCGGGAAACACCATATATTTT. Protein sequence: CASSSRPRAGNTIYF.

Comments on this clone: Germline is not matched at one junction end, which may reflect a read error. The chain combines TRBV18 with TRBJ1-3, with a possible D match to TRBD1 (6 bases). Looked up from germline, CDR1 is KGHSH and CDR2 is LQKENI. The CDR3 spans 15 residues. CDR3 protein: CASSPYRASGDTIYF. For the CDR3, the DNA is TGTGCCAGCTCACCTTACAGGGCCTCTGGAGACACCATATATTTT.

The chain employs TRBV18 and TRBJ1-3, with D tentatively TRBD1 (5 bases). Germline V gene data show CDR1 as KGHSH and CDR2 as LQKENI. Trimming removed 3 bases at V and 7 bases at J, with 10 bases between. The CDR3 totals 13 residues. For the CDR3, the DNA is TGTGCCAGCTCACCGGACAAGGGGAACACCATATATTTT. This gives the protein CASSPDKGNTIYF. Looking up the rest from reference TRBV18 and TRBJ1-3 gives the full variable domain: NAGVMQNPRHLVRRRGQEARLRCSPMKGHSHVYWYRQLPEEGLKFMVYLQKENIIDESGMPKERFSAEFPKEGPSILRIQQVVRGDSAAYFCASSPDKGNTIYFGEGSWLTVV.

This chain joins TRBV5-1 and TRBJ2-2; 7 positions agree with TRBD2. Germline trimming cut 5 bases from V and 3 bases from J; bases unmatched to any gene: 7. The CDR3 runs to 15 residues. CDR1 is SGHRS and CDR2 is YFSETQ in the germline V gene. The CDR3 sequence: CASRQLAGDTGELFF. The CDR3 DNA reads as TGCGCCAGCAGGCAACTTGCGGGGGACACCGGGGAGCTGTTTTTT.

The J gene is TRBJ2-2, the V gene TRBV27; 14 bases line up with TRBD2. This CDR3 has 16 amino acids. Germline values: CDR1 MNHEY, CDR2 SMNVEV (reference sequence). V dropped 7 bases and J dropped 4; count of bases not matched to a gene: 5. The CDR3 DNA reads TGTGCCAGCATCGGGACTAGCGGGAGATTCACCGGGGAGCTGTTTTTT. As protein: CASIGTSGRFTGELFF.

CDR3 sequence reads: CASSATSPTDTQYF. The CDR3 DNA reads as TGTGCCAGCAGTGCGACTAGTCCCACAGATACGCAGTATTTT. The chain carries TRBV25-1 and TRBJ2-3; tentatively, D is TRBD2 (6 bases). The ends were cut back, 4 bases at V and 2 bases at J, with 10 bases in the middle. The CDR3 loop spans 14 amino acids. The germline V gene encodes CDR1 MGHDK and CDR2 SYGVNS.

The chain is built from TRBV7-2 and TRBJ2-5; perhaps TRBD2 as D (5 bases). Trimming shortened V by 4 bases and J by 2 bases, and 8 bases separated the two germline ends. Germline V CDR1 and CDR2: SGHTA, FQGNSA. This CDR3 spans 13 amino acids. In nucleotides, the CDR3 is TGTGCCAGCAGCTCGGGAATTCAAGAGACCCAGTACTTC. Translated: CASSSGIQETQYF.

The V and J genes are TRBV7-2 and TRBJ1-2, with 11 bases aligning to TRBD1. Looked up from germline, CDR1 is SGHTA and CDR2 is FQGNSA. This CDR3 spans 14 amino acids. Trimming removed 5 bases from V and 4 bases from J; junction bases left unmatched: 3. CDR3 amino acids: CASSPGQGAYGYTF. Here the CDR3 DNA reads TGTGCCAGCAGCCCTGGACAGGGGGCCTATGGCTACACCTTC. Full variable domain (missing parts from reference TRBV7-2 and TRBJ1-2): GAGVSQSPSNKVTEKGKDVELRCDPISGHTALYWYRQSLGQGLEFLIYFQGNSAPDKSGLPSDRFSAERTGGSVSTLTIQRTQQEDSAVYLCASSPGQGAYGYTFGSGTRLTVV.

This rearrangement joins TRBV28 to TRBJ2-7, with no clear D. Deletions cut 3 bases from V and 2 bases from J, with 11 bases between. CDR3 length equals 14 residues. Germline V CDR1 and CDR2: MDHEN, SYDVKM. CDR3 coding DNA: TGTGCCAGCAGTTTGACTCTATCCCCCTACGAGCAGTACTTC. Its protein product is CASSLTLSPYEQYF.

The CDR3 DNA reads as TGTGCCAGCAGTTACGTTGGAGAGGGTGAGCAGTACTTC. It specifies CASSYVGEGEQYF. The chain links TRBV6-2 or TRBV6-3 to TRBJ2-7, with D possibly matching TRBD2 (5 bases). In germline, CDR1 is MNHEY, CDR2 SVGEGT. The CDR3 has 13 amino acids. Trimming took 2 bases from V and 7 from J, leaving 12 bases between them.

The J gene is TRBJ1-1, the V gene TRBV11-2; maybe TRBD1 (5 bases). The germline CDR1 and CDR2 sequences are SGHAT and FQNNGV. The CDR3 consists of 13 residues. The ends were cut back, 3 bases at V and 5 bases at J, with 10 bases in the middle. The CDR3 reads CASSFQGLTEAFF. For the CDR3, the DNA is TGTGCCAGCAGCTTCCAGGGTCTGACTGAAGCTTTCTTT.

This clone showed up just once. This sequence joins TRBV19 and TRBJ1-6, with 9 bases matching TRBD1. This CDR3 region has 15 residues. Germline lookup yields CDR1 LNHDA and CDR2 SQIVND (reference sequence). Losses at the gene ends were 6 bases for V and 7 bases for J; bases not matched to a gene: 7. CDR3 sequence reads: CASRHTGTGNSPLHF. In DNA, the CDR3 is TGTGCCAGTAGACATACCGGGACAGGGAATTCACCCCTCCACTTT.

The chain recombines TRBV3-1 (or the pseudogene TRBV3-2) with TRBJ1-6; the D gene is possibly TRBD1 (6 bases). V lost 2 bases and J 5 bases, leaving 19 bases between the germline ends. This CDR3 is 18 amino acids long. Germline CDR1 LGHDT, CDR2 YNNKEL (reference sequence). The CDR3: CASSQTYPAGQNNSPLHF. CDR3 sequence (DNA): TGTGCCAGCAGCCAAACCTACCCGGCTGGACAGAATAATTCACCCCTCCACTTT.

CDR3 bases: TGTGCCACCAGCAGAGTTTTACACGATGGCTACACCTTC. Translated, it gives CATSRVLHDGYTF. The chain employs TRBV15 and TRBJ1-2; D not certain. This CDR3 spans 13 amino acids. In germline, CDR1 is LNHNV, CDR2 YYDKDF (reference sequence). V lost 1 base and J lost 6, with 9 bases in between.

The V and J genes are TRBV19 and TRBJ1-1; maybe TRBD1 (5 bases). The CDR3 totals 12 residues. V shed 8 bases and J shed 4 bases, with 11 bases lying between them. The germline gives CDR1 LNHDA, CDR2 SQIVND (reference sequence). The CDR3 sequence: CASSTRATEAFF. CDR3 nucleotide sequence: TGTGCCAGTTCTACCAGGGCCACTGAAGCTTTCTTT.

The J gene is TRBJ2-1, the V gene TRBV28; 14 bases agree with TRBD2. The junction had 2 bases not matched to a gene; V was cut back by 4 bases and J by 3 bases. The CDR3 covers 16 residues. Germline CDR1 reads MDHEN; CDR2 reads SYDVKM. The CDR3 DNA reads as TGTGCCAGCAGTTCCGGGACTAGCGGGAGCTACAATGAGCAGTTCTTC. Translating gives CASSSGTSGSYNEQFF.